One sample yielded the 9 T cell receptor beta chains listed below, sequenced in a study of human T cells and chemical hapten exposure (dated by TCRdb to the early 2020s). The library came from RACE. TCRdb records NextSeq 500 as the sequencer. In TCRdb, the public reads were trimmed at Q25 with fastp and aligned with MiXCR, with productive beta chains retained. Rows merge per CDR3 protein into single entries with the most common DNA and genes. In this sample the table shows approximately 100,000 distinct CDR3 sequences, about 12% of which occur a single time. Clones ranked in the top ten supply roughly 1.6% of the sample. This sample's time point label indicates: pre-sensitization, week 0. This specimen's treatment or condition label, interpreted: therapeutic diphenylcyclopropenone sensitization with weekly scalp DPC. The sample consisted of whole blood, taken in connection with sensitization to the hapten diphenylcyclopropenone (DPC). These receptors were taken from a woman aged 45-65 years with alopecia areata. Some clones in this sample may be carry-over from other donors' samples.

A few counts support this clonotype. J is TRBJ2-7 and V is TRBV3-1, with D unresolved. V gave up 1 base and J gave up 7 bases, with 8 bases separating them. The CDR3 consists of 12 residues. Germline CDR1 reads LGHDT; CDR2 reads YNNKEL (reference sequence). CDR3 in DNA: TGTGCCAGCAGCCAAGCCGGTGGGGAGCAGTACTTC. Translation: CASSQAGGEQYF.

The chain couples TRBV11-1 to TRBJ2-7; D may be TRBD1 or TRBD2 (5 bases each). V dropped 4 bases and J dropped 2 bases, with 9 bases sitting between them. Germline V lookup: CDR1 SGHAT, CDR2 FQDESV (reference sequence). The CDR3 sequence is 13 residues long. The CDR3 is CASSWDRTYEQYF. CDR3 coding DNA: TGTGCCAGCAGCTGGGACCGCACCTACGAGCAGTACTTC. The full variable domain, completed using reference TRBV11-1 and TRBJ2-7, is EAEVAQSPRYKITEKSQAVAFWCDPISGHATLYWYRQILGQGPELLVQFQDESVVDDSQLPKDRFSAERLKGVDSTLKIQPAELGDSAMYLCASSWDRTYEQYFGPGTRLTVT.

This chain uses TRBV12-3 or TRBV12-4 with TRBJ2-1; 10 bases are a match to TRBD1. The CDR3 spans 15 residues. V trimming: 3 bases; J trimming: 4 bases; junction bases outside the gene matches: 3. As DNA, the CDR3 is TGTGCCAGCAGTTTTTCGGGACAGGGGTACAATGAGCAGTTCTTC. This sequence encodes CASSFSGQGYNEQFF.

CDR3 sequence (DNA): TGTGCCAGCAGCTTAGATCGCGGCAGATACTACGAGCAGTACTTC. It encodes CASSLDRGRYYEQYF. The chain joins TRBV11-2 to TRBJ2-7; no reliable D call. The CDR3 sequence is 15 residues long. Trimming shortened V by 0 bases and J by 3 bases, and 12 bases separated the two germline ends. Per germline, CDR1 SGHAT and CDR2 FQNNGV.

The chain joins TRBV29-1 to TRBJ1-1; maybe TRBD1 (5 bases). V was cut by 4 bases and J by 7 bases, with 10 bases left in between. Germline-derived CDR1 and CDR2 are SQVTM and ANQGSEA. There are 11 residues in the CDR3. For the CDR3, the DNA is TGCAGCGTTGCCGGACATAATGAAGCTTTCTTT. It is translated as CSVAGHNEAFF.

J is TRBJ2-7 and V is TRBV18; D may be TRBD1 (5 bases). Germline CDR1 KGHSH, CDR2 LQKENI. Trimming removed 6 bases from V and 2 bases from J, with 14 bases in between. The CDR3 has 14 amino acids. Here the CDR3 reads CASSFQGRPYEQYF. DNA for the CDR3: TGTGCCAGCTCGTTTCAGGGTCGCCCCTACGAGCAGTACTTC.

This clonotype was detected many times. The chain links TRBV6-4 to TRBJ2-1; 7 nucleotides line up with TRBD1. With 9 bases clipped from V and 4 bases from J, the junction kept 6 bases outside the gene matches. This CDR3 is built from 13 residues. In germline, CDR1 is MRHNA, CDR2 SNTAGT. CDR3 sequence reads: CARGTETYNEQFF. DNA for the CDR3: TGTGCCAGAGGGACAGAGACTTACAATGAGCAGTTCTTC.

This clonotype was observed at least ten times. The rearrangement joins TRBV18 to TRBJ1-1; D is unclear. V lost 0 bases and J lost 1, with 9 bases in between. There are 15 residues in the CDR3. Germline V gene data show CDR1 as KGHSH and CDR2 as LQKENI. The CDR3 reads CASSPPGRSNTEAFF. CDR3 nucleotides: TGTGCCAGCTCACCACCGGGGAGGTCGAACACTGAAGCTTTCTTT. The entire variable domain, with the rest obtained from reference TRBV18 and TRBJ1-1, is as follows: NAGVMQNPRHLVRRRGQEARLRCSPMKGHSHVYWYRQLPEEGLKFMVYLQKENIIDESGMPKERFSAEFPKEGPSILRIQQVVRGDSAAYFCASSPPGRSNTEAFFGQGTRLTVV.

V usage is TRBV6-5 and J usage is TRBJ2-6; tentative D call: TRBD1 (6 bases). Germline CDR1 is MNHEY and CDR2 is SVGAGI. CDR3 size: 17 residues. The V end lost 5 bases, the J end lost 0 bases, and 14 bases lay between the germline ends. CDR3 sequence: CASSVAGAASGANVLTF. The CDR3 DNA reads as TGTGCCAGCAGTGTGGCAGGGGCCGCCTCTGGGGCCAACGTCCTGACTTTC.